The 30 T cell receptor beta chains below all came from one sample that was sequenced in a study of blood T cell repertoires in COVID-19. The data were produced by immunoSEQ multiplex PCR, yet TCRdb's version contains in-frame clones alone and is incomplete. The sample includes roughly 40,000 clones, 81% of them seen just once. The source material was peripheral blood. The source of these receptors is a man older than 75 with active or convalescent COVID-19.

The chain is built from TRBV5-1 and TRBJ2-5; TRBD2 matches 15 bases. CDR1 SGHRS and CDR2 YFSETQ come from the germline V gene. This CDR3 has 16 amino acids. J lost 4 bases, V lost 3 bases, and 4 bases had no gene match. CDR3 in DNA: TGCGCCAGCAGCTCCCGGACTAGCGGGGGGGGAGAGACCCAGTACTTC. It yields the protein CASSSRTSGGGETQYF.

This sequence joins TRBV6-1 and TRBJ2-1; 7 nucleotides agree with TRBD2. The CDR3 consists of 17 residues. V gave up 2 bases and J gave up 0 bases; unmatched junction bases: 7. Per germline, CDR1 MNHNS and CDR2 SASEGT. CDR3 DNA: TGTGCCAGCAGTGAATTGGAGGGAGGGCACTCCTACAATGAGCAGTTCTTC. It codes for CASSELEGGHSYNEQFF.

The J gene is TRBJ2-1, the V gene TRBV18; no firm D call. Germline CDR1 reads KGHSH; CDR2 reads LQKENI. Deletions cut 4 bases from V and 4 bases from J, with 11 bases between. This CDR3 is 14 amino acids long. CDR3 nucleotides: TGTGCCAGCTCACGATTAGAGAAGTACAATGAGCAGTTCTTC. Protein product: CASSRLEKYNEQFF.

The chain links TRBV7-9 to TRBJ2-7; 7 bases fit TRBD1. Germline trimming cut 9 bases from V and 1 base from J; bases unmatched to any gene: 15. The CDR3 length is 16 residues. In germline, CDR1 is SEHNR, CDR2 FQNEAQ (reference sequence). The CDR3 nucleotides are TGTGCCAGGTGGAGAATTCGACAGGGCTTTTCCTACGAGCAGTACTTC. It encodes CARWRIRQGFSYEQYF.

The chain employs TRBV28 and TRBJ1-1, with TRBD1 as a possible D gene (5 bases). V was cut by 7 bases and J by 4 bases, with 19 bases left in between. CDR1 is MDHEN, CDR2 SYDVKM, per germline. CDR3 length equals 15 residues. As DNA, the CDR3 is TGTGCCAGCACCCTGAGCGGGGCCCGAGGCACTGAAGCTTTCTTT. It specifies CASTLSGARGTEAFF.

This clone was seen only a few times. The J gene is TRBJ2-1, the V gene TRBV6-2 or TRBV6-3; TRBD1 matches at 9 bases. Germline V lookup: CDR1 MNHEY, CDR2 SVGEGT. The CDR3 is made up of 16 amino acids. V lost 6 bases, J lost 4 bases, and 10 bases stayed unmatched. The DNA for the CDR3 is TGTGCCAGCAGCCCTATCAACAGGGGGCTTTACAATGAGCAGTTCTTC. Translation: CASSPINRGLYNEQFF.

The rearrangement uses TRBV5-1 and TRBJ1-4; TRBD1 matches 9 bases. V gave up 4 bases and J gave up 7 bases; unmatched junction bases: 2. This CDR3 comprises 13 residues. Germline CDR1 and CDR2: SGHRS and YFSETQ. This chain's CDR3 is CASSRDRAEKLFF. For the CDR3, the DNA is TGCGCCAGCAGCCGGGACAGGGCTGAAAAACTGTTTTTT.

The rearrangement uses TRBV7-6 and TRBJ2-1; 8 bases are shared with TRBD2. V shed 3 bases, J shed 8 bases, and the junction held 15 bases outside the gene matches. CDR3 length: 17 residues. The germline V gene has CDR1 SGHVS and CDR2 FNYEAQ. CDR3 sequence (DNA): TGTGCCAGCAGCTTCCGACAGCGGGAGTCCCTGAACGATGAGCAGTTCTTC. Translated, it gives CASSFRQRESLNDEQFF.

CDR3 in DNA: TGTGCCAGCAGTGATACGACAGGGGGTGGTTGGAATGAGCAGTTCTTC. Encoded protein: CASSDTTGGGWNEQFF. The chain joins TRBV6-4 to TRBJ2-1; 9 positions match TRBD1. This CDR3 has 16 amino acids. Per the germline V gene, CDR1 is MRHNA and CDR2 is SNTAGT. With 3 bases clipped from V and 7 bases from J, the junction kept 10 bases outside the gene matches.

The chain recombines TRBV9 with TRBJ2-1, with TRBD2 matching 9 bases. Trimming cost V 3 bases and J 4 bases; bases outside gene matches: 14. The germline V gene encodes CDR1 SGDLS and CDR2 YYNGEE. The CDR3 has 18 amino acids. CDR3 sequence: CASSARIVAGVRYNEQFF. The CDR3 region has the DNA TGTGCCAGCAGCGCAAGGATAGTAGCGGGAGTCAGATACAATGAGCAGTTCTTC.

The chain has TRBV9 and TRBJ2-1; TRBD1 agrees at 8 bases. This CDR3 region has 17 residues. Trimming removed 2 bases from V and 7 bases from J; junction bases left unmatched: 14. In germline, CDR1 is SGDLS, CDR2 YYNGEE. The CDR3 reads CASSVGAGQGARNEQFF. In DNA, the CDR3 is TGTGCCAGCAGCGTCGGGGCCGGGCAGGGGGCGCGGAATGAGCAGTTCTTC. The full variable domain, in which reference TRBV9 and TRBJ2-1 provide the parts outside the CDR3, is DSGVTQTPKHLITATGQRVTLRCSPRSGDLSVYWYQQSLDQGLQFLIQYYNGEERAKGNILERFSAQQFPDLHSELNLSSLELGDSALYFCASSVGAGQGARNEQFFGPGTRLTVL.

This rearrangement joins TRBV6-6 to TRBJ1-2; D is uncertain. Germline CDR1 and CDR2: MNHNY and SVGAGI (reference sequence). CDR3 size: 13 residues. Between the trimmed V and J ends, which lost 4 bases and 0 bases, there was a span of 6 bases. CDR3 in DNA: TGTGCCAGCAGTTCCGGGGCTAACTATGGCTACACCTTC. Amino acids: CASSSGANYGYTF.

The V and J genes are TRBV5-4 and TRBJ1-4; tentative D call: TRBD1 (5 bases). The CDR3 has 14 amino acids. Trimming stripped 1 base from V and 6 bases from J, with 10 bases between. CDR1 and CDR2 (germline): SGHNT, YYREEE (reference sequence). The CDR3 DNA reads TGTGCCAGCAGCTTGCGGGGGTCGGATGAAAAACTGTTTTTT. It translates to CASSLRGSDEKLFF. Based on the CDR3 plus reference TRBV5-4 and TRBJ1-4, the full variable domain is ETGVTQSPTHLIKTRGQQVTLRCSSQSGHNTVSWYQQALGQGPQFIFQYYREEENGRGNFPPRFSGLQFPNYSSELNVNALELDDSALYLCASSLRGSDEKLFFGSGTQLSVL.

The chain joins TRBV7-2 to TRBJ2-7; 7 bases are shared with TRBD2. V gave up 4 bases and J gave up 3 bases; unmatched junction bases: 9. There are 15 residues in the CDR3. Germline loops: CDR1 SGHTA, CDR2 FQGNSA. The chain's CDR3 is CASSYPGAGVYEQYF. Here the CDR3 DNA reads TGTGCCAGCAGCTACCCTGGGGCGGGGGTCTACGAGCAGTACTTC.

This chain joins TRBV18 and TRBJ1-5; 7 nucleotides match TRBD1. Germline CDR1 KGHSH, CDR2 LQKENI. After removal of 3 bases from V and 4 bases from J, the junction contained 6 bases not matched to a gene. CDR3 length: 15 amino acids. CDR3: CASSPRQGRNQPQHF. CDR3 nucleotide sequence: TGTGCCAGCTCACCGAGACAGGGTAGGAATCAGCCCCAGCATTTT.

The rearrangement links TRBV27 to TRBJ1-2; 8 positions agree with TRBD1. The V gene's germline CDR1 is MNHEY and CDR2 SMNVEV (reference sequence). This CDR3 spans 16 amino acids. V was pared by 5 bases and J by 3 bases, with 11 bases of the junction left unmatched. DNA for the CDR3: TGTGCCAGCAGTCGGGGCAGGGGGCGCGGGGACTATGGCTACACCTTC. Protein sequence: CASSRGRGRGDYGYTF.

The chain combines TRBV5-6 with TRBJ2-1; D might be TRBD1 (6 bases). The V gene lost 3 bases and the J gene lost 3 bases, with 16 bases spanning the gap. The CDR3 runs to 16 residues. Per the germline V gene, CDR1 is SGHDT and CDR2 is YYEEEE. CDR3 bases: TGTGCCAGCAGCTGGTCCGGGACACACATCTACAATGAGCAGTTCTTC. It is translated as CASSWSGTHIYNEQFF.

The J gene is TRBJ1-4, the V gene TRBV6-2 or TRBV6-3; D may be TRBD1 (6 bases). Germline CDR1 reads MNHEY; CDR2 reads SVGEGT. With 2 bases removed from V and 6 bases from J, the gap between germline ends came to 10 bases. CDR3 size: 14 residues. CDR3 DNA sequence: TGTGCCAGCAGTTACGTCAGGGGTGATGAAAAACTGTTTTTT. It codes for CASSYVRGDEKLFF.

This chain uses TRBV7-8 with TRBJ1-5; D is uncertain. V lost 3 bases and J lost 3, with 9 bases in between. Germline V gives CDR1 SGHVS, CDR2 FQNEAQ. CDR3 size: 14 residues. The CDR3 protein is CASSLLQNNQPQHF. CDR3 DNA: TGTGCCAGCAGCTTGCTACAGAACAATCAGCCCCAGCATTTT.

This chain uses TRBV5-1 with TRBJ2-5, with D perhaps TRBD1 (6 bases). Germline V gives CDR1 SGHRS, CDR2 YFSETQ. This CDR3 is 16 amino acids long. V was pared by 0 bases and J by 0 bases, with 12 bases between. The CDR3 region has the DNA TGCGCCAGCAGCTTGGGACAGGAGATGTACCAAGAGACCCAGTACTTC. Its translation: CASSLGQEMYQETQYF.

The gene calls are TRBV27 and TRBJ2-5; no clear D gene. The CDR3 runs to 14 residues. Trimming took 3 bases from V and 2 from J, leaving 10 bases between them. Germline CDR1 MNHEY, CDR2 SMNVEV (reference sequence). The CDR3, as DNA: TGTGCCAGCAGTTTCTGGCATGAACAAGAGACCCAGTACTTC. Amino acids: CASSFWHEQETQYF.

This sequence joins TRBV18 and TRBJ1-4; TRBD1 is a possible D gene (6 bases). Trimming removed 2 bases at V and 8 bases at J, with 15 bases between. Germline CDR1 KGHSH, CDR2 LQKENI. The CDR3 is 15 residues long. CDR3 in amino acids: CASSPEQGLYEKLFF. In DNA form, the CDR3 reads TGTGCCAGCTCACCAGAGCAGGGGCTTTACGAAAAACTGTTTTTT.

The rearrangement links TRBV20-1 to TRBJ2-1; D is possibly TRBD1 or TRBD2 (6 bases each). CDR1 is DFQATT and CDR2 is SNEGSKA in the germline V gene (reference sequence). V lost 3 bases to trimming and J lost 9 bases, with 9 bases between them. CDR3 size: 11 residues. CDR3 residues: CSASGGLEQFF. CDR3 nucleotide sequence: TGCAGTGCTAGTGGGGGGCTTGAGCAGTTCTTC.

The rearrangement joins TRBV19 to TRBJ1-5; TRBD1 matches 9 bases. This CDR3 contains 14 residues. In germline, CDR1 is LNHDA, CDR2 SQIVND (reference sequence). Unmatched junction bases numbered 5, after V lost 6 bases and J lost 5 bases. The CDR3 loop reads CASRRDREDQPQHF. The DNA for the CDR3 is TGTGCCAGTAGGCGGGACAGGGAGGATCAGCCCCAGCATTTT.

V gene TRBV7-2 combines with J gene TRBJ2-2; TRBD2 matches 11 bases. V shed 5 bases and J 3 bases; nucleotides not matched to a gene: 11. This CDR3 has 18 amino acids. Germline V gene lookup returns CDR1 SGHTA and CDR2 FQGNSA. For the CDR3, the DNA is TGTGCCAGCAGCCTAGGGCCGGGACTAGCGGATCACACCGGGGAGCTGTTTTTT. Translated, it gives CASSLGPGLADHTGELFF.

V and J are TRBV4-2 and TRBJ2-5; 9 bases are a match to TRBD2. Germline CDR1 and CDR2: LGHNA and YNFKEQ. CDR3 size: 17 residues. With 3 bases clipped from V and 5 bases from J, the junction kept 13 bases outside the gene matches. CDR3 DNA: TGTGCCAGCAGCCATGAACCGCGGGGGGGCCTTGCTGAGACCCAGTACTTC. It yields the protein CASSHEPRGGLAETQYF.

The chain couples TRBV18 to TRBJ1-1; D uncertain. The CDR3 extends over 15 amino acids. Trimming removed 2 bases from V and 0 bases from J, with 10 bases in between. Per germline, CDR1 KGHSH and CDR2 LQKENI. The CDR3 DNA reads as TGTGCCAGCTCACCAGAGTTGTTGATGAACACTGAAGCTTTCTTT. It yields the protein CASSPELLMNTEAFF.

The chain employs TRBV6-5 and TRBJ1-4; TRBD1 is a possible D gene (5 bases). Germline V gene sequence: CDR1 MNHEY, CDR2 SVGAGI. This CDR3 is built from 14 residues. The ends were cut back, 6 bases at V and 8 bases at J, with 16 bases in the middle. The CDR3, as DNA: TGTGCCAGCAGCCCGACAGTTACCGTGGAAAAACTGTTTTTT. Residues: CASSPTVTVEKLFF.

V gene TRBV18 combines with J gene TRBJ1-1, with TRBD1 matching over 10 bases. The CDR3 runs to 15 residues. Germline V gene lookup returns CDR1 KGHSH and CDR2 LQKENI. V shed 2 bases, J shed 4 bases, and the junction held 4 bases outside the gene matches. CDR3 amino acids: CASSPSGQGGTEAFF. The CDR3 DNA reads as TGTGCCAGCTCACCAAGCGGACAGGGGGGCACTGAAGCTTTCTTT. The whole variable domain, filled in from reference TRBV18 and TRBJ1-1, reads NAGVMQNPRHLVRRRGQEARLRCSPMKGHSHVYWYRQLPEEGLKFMVYLQKENIIDESGMPKERFSAEFPKEGPSILRIQQVVRGDSAAYFCASSPSGQGGTEAFFGQGTRLTVV.

The rearrangement uses TRBV29-1 and TRBJ1-5; unclear D gene. Trimming stripped 5 bases from V and 4 bases from J, with 9 bases between. The CDR3 length is 12 residues. Germline V gene sequence: CDR1 SQVTM, CDR2 ANQGSEA. CDR3 residues: CSVSGPNQPQHF. The CDR3, as DNA: TGCAGCGTTTCGGGTCCTAATCAGCCCCAGCATTTT.